This T cell receptor (beta chain) was observed in a study of T cells in Graves' hyperthyroidism and ophthalmopathy. Exclusion criteria comprised uncontrolled infection, other autoimmune disease, pregnancy or lactation. J was trimmed by 9 bases and V by 7 bases; bases with no gene match: 10. Germline CDR1 and CDR2: MNHEY and SVGEGT. The CDR3 extends over 16 amino acids. Comment on this clonotype: Antigen: not known.

There were TCR beta CDR3 regions amplified from RNA transcripts. The HTBI set primed first-round TCR CDR3 RT-PCR. TCRdb reprocessed the multiplex PCR reads via MiXCR and lists one record per CDR3 protein. The sample carries some 250,000 distinct CDR3 sequences, approximately 15% recorded once. Overall study results and limits: Blood also contained most expanded thyroid clonotypes above 0.001. The model forecast ophthalmopathy, anticipating it by a median approximately 6.2 months before onset.

The source of this sequence is a woman between 35 and 50 years old with Graves' hyperthyroidism that later progressed to Graves' ophthalmopathy. The genes are TRBV6-2 or TRBV6-3 and TRBJ2-1, with 15 positions matching TRBD2. Material: blood. Here the CDR3 reads CASKLGGTSGRSEQFF. In DNA form, the CDR3 reads TGTGCCAGCAAATTGGGGGGGACTAGCGGGAGGAGTGAGCAGTTCTTC.